Following are 8 T cell receptor beta chains from one sample sequenced in a study of cytomegalovirus exposure and HLA in healthy donors. PCR was performed using 60 Vbeta and 13 Jbeta primers. Method: immunoSEQ multiplex PCR; TCRdb's copy keeps in-frame clones and lacks some. The sample has 150,000 to 200,000 clones, around 77% seen once; the top ten hold about 2.1%. The sequencing sample was made of PBMCs. All receptors derive from a woman in her twenties or thirties in good health and CMV-seropositive.

The gene calls are TRBV16 and TRBJ1-1, with D tentatively TRBD1 (6 bases). Germline-derived CDR1 and CDR2 are KGHSY and FQNENV. CDR3 length: 14 amino acids. V was trimmed by 2 bases and J by 3 bases, leaving 10 bases between them. For the CDR3, the DNA is TGTGCCAGCAGCCAACAGGGGATGTACACTGAAGCTTTCTTT. Translating it yields CASSQQGMYTEAFF.

Only one count was recorded for this clone. The chain carries TRBV2 and TRBJ1-1; tentatively, D is TRBD1 (6 bases). V was cut by 3 bases and J by 1 base, with 15 bases left in between. Germline V gene lookup returns CDR1 SNHLY and CDR2 FYNNEI. The CDR3 contains 16 residues. CDR3 coding DNA: TGTGCCAGCAGTGAGGGGGGGCTGGTGGGGAACACTGAAGCTTTCTTT. It is translated as CASSEGGLVGNTEAFF. Looking up the rest from reference TRBV2 and TRBJ1-1 gives the full variable domain: EPEVTQTPSHQVTQMGQEVILRCVPISNHLYFYWYRQILGQKVEFLVSFYNNEISEKSEIFDDQFSVERPDGSNFTLKIRSTKLEDSAMYFCASSEGGLVGNTEAFFGQGTRLTVV.

This clone was recorded only once. In the same sample, other DNA sequences code for this CDR3. The J gene is TRBJ2-7, the V gene TRBV28; D gene uncertain. Deletions cut 2 bases from V and 2 bases from J, with 7 bases between. The CDR3 is 13 residues long. Germline assignment: CDR1 MDHEN and CDR2 SYDVKM. CDR3 amino acids: CASSLVQAYEQYF. The CDR3 nucleotides are TGTGCCAGCAGTTTAGTACAAGCCTACGAGCAGTACTTC.

This chain connects TRBV14 to TRBJ2-7; 12 nucleotides line up with TRBD2. CDR3 length equals 15 residues. The germline V gene encodes CDR1 SGHDN and CDR2 FVKESK. J lost 1 base, V lost 6 bases, and 4 bases had no gene match. The CDR3 protein is CASRPTSGSSYEQYF. CDR3 coding DNA: TGTGCCAGCAGACCGACTAGCGGGAGTTCCTACGAGCAGTACTTC.

Notes on this clone: The same CDR3 arises from other DNA sequences in this sample as well. J is TRBJ2-7 and V is TRBV27; 8 bases fit TRBD1. Trimming took 5 bases from V and 6 from J; bases not matched to a gene: 12. This CDR3 spans 15 amino acids. Germline V gene lookup returns CDR1 MNHEY and CDR2 SMNVEV (reference sequence). In DNA form, the CDR3 reads TGTGCCAGCAGTCACCATAGACAGGGGTGGTCCGAGCAGTACTTC. Amino acids: CASSHHRQGWSEQYF.

The chain combines TRBV2 with TRBJ1-5; 12 bases map to TRBD1. This CDR3 region has 17 residues. With 6 bases clipped from V and 2 bases from J, the junction kept 8 bases outside the gene matches. The germline V gene has CDR1 SNHLY and CDR2 FYNNEI. CDR3 nucleotide sequence: TGTGCCAGCAGGAAGGGACAGGGGGCACGCGGCAATCAGCCCCAGCATTTT. It encodes CASRKGQGARGNQPQHF.

The chain recombines TRBV7-2 with TRBJ1-5; 8 bases match TRBD1. The J segment lost 3 bases and the V segment lost 4 bases, leaving 5 bases of the junction unmatched. The V gene's germline CDR1 is SGHTA and CDR2 FQGNSA. The CDR3 spans 15 residues. The CDR3 loop reads CASSSRTGINQPQHF. The CDR3 DNA follows: TGTGCCAGCAGCTCGCGGACAGGGATCAATCAGCCCCAGCATTTT.

CDR3 sequence reads: CASTGGRREKLFF. Written as DNA, the CDR3 is TGTGCCAGCACGGGGGGACGCCGGGAAAAACTGTTTTTT. The rearrangement links TRBV7-2 to TRBJ1-4, with D possibly TRBD1 on 5 matching bases. V was shortened by 7 bases and J by 8 bases, with 14 bases between the two germline ends. The CDR3 totals 13 residues. Per germline, CDR1 SGHTA and CDR2 FQGNSA.